Listed here are 9 T cell receptor beta chains from one sample, sequenced in a study of T cell responses to AZD1222 COVID-19 vaccine. Assay: immunoSEQ multiplex PCR; the TCRdb copy retains only in-frame clones and omits some. The table shows some 190,000 clones, with around 90% occurring only once. The sample was peripheral blood, taken 28 days after the second AZD1222 dose. These receptors were collected from an adult who received the AZD1222 COVID-19 vaccine.

This clone was detected only a few times. The V call is TRBV10-1, the J call TRBJ1-6; D remains ambiguous. Trimming removed 5 bases from V and 9 bases from J, with 11 bases in between. CDR1 and CDR2 (germline): WNHNN, SYGVQD (reference sequence). The CDR3 runs 13 residues. For the CDR3, the DNA is TGCGCCAGCAGTCCGGGTCCCATTTCACCCCTCCACTTT. Its protein product is CASSPGPISPLHF.

The rearrangement links TRBV4-2 to TRBJ2-3; 8 bases map to TRBD1. The germline V gene has CDR1 LGHNA and CDR2 YNFKEQ. This CDR3 has 16 amino acids. The junction had 12 bases not matched to a gene; V was cut back by 4 bases and J by 6 bases. This chain's CDR3 is CASSLRQGRIEDTQYF. The CDR3 coding sequence is TGTGCCAGCAGCCTTCGACAGGGGAGAATAGAGGATACGCAGTATTTT.

The J gene is TRBJ2-7, the V gene TRBV7-9, with D unclear. Trimming stripped 2 bases from V and 3 bases from J, with 8 bases between. CDR3 length: 13 amino acids. Germline loops: CDR1 SEHNR, CDR2 FQNEAQ (reference sequence). DNA for the CDR3: TGTGCCAGCAGCTTATTGACAAGCTACGAGCAGTACTTC. It encodes CASSLLTSYEQYF.

J is TRBJ1-5 and V is TRBV5-6; D perhaps matches TRBD1 (5 bases). CDR3 length: 16 amino acids. Germline V gene lookup returns CDR1 SGHDT and CDR2 YYEEEE. V lost 3 bases and J lost 1, with 14 bases in between. DNA of the CDR3: TGTGCCAGCAGCTGGGGCGGGCGAGGGAGCAATCAGCCCCAGCATTTT. Translation: CASSWGGRGSNQPQHF.

The rearrangement links TRBV28 to TRBJ1-6; D is unresolved. The CDR3 totals 15 residues. The germline gives CDR1 MDHEN, CDR2 SYDVKM. V lost 4 bases to trimming and J lost 6 bases, with 13 bases between them. The CDR3 loop is CASSSRPGGNSPLHF. The CDR3 bases are TGTGCCAGCAGTTCTCGACCCGGCGGTAATTCACCCCTCCACTTT.

The chain joins TRBV19 to TRBJ1-1; 11 nucleotides align to TRBD1. V dropped 5 bases and J dropped 4; count of bases not matched to a gene: 3. Germline CDR1 LNHDA, CDR2 SQIVND (reference sequence). The length of the CDR3 is 14 residues. The CDR3 here is CASSPDRGLTEAFF. CDR3 nucleotides: TGTGCCAGTAGTCCGGACAGGGGGCTCACTGAAGCTTTCTTT.

The gene calls are TRBV7-2 and TRBJ1-3, with unresolved D. The CDR3 runs to 13 residues. Germline CDR1 and CDR2: SGHTA and FQGNSA. V was clipped by 2 bases and J by 4 bases, with 6 bases between them. The CDR3 coding sequence is TGTGCCAGCAGCTTAATACAAGGAAACACCATATATTTT. This encodes CASSLIQGNTIYF.

This clone was counted a few times. V usage is TRBV18 and J usage is TRBJ1-4; D is ambiguous. The V and J ends lost 4 bases and 6 bases respectively, with 9 bases between them. The length of the CDR3 is 13 residues. Per the germline V gene, CDR1 is KGHSH and CDR2 is LQKENI. CDR3 sequence reads: CASSRGLDEKLFF. CDR3 bases: TGTGCCAGCTCACGGGGTTTGGATGAAAAACTGTTTTTT.

The CDR3 coding sequence is TGTGCCAGCAGCCAGCAGAGGGATTCACCCCTCCACTTT. Its translation: CASSQQRDSPLHF. The rearrangement uses TRBV3-1 (or the pseudogene TRBV3-2) and TRBJ1-6; D unresolved. Germline loops: CDR1 LGHDT, CDR2 YNNKEL (reference sequence). V dropped 3 bases and J dropped 8 bases, with 8 bases sitting between them. The CDR3 consists of 13 residues.